The TCR beta chain under discussion was sequenced for a study of T cell responses to AZD1222 COVID-19 vaccine. Study findings and constraints: At baseline, seropositivity was found in only 5 to 7 AZD1222 recipients. Possibly, clonal diversity was underestimated; donors were largely white British and included more females. Spike-specific TCR breadth and depth rose after two AZD1222 doses.

Researchers grouped second doses given at about 4 or about 12 weeks into one pool. The CDR3 length is 14 residues. Trimming at V came to 3 bases and at J to 3 bases, leaving 4 bases not matched to a gene. Germline CDR1 reads SNHLY; CDR2 reads FYNNEI. Libraries were prepared by immunoSEQ multiplex PCR; TCRdb keeps only in-frame clonotypes and omits some of them. The table records 70,000 or so clones, less than 85% of them present only once. Concerning this clone itself: Its antigen is unidentified.

This TCR came from an adult who received the AZD1222 COVID-19 vaccine. The chain joins TRBV2 to TRBJ1-2, with 7 bases that match TRBD1. Sequencing was performed on peripheral blood, taken 28 days after the second AZD1222 dose. CDR3 sequence reads: CASSEGGQYYGYTF. CDR3 sequence (DNA): TGTGCCAGCAGTGAGGGGGGACAGTACTATGGCTACACCTTC. Complete variable domain (other parts from reference TRBV2 and TRBJ1-2): EPEVTQTPSHQVTQMGQEVILRCVPISNHLYFYWYRQILGQKVEFLVSFYNNEISEKSEIFDDQFSVERPDGSNFTLKIRSTKLEDSAMYFCASSEGGQYYGYTFGSGTRLTVV.